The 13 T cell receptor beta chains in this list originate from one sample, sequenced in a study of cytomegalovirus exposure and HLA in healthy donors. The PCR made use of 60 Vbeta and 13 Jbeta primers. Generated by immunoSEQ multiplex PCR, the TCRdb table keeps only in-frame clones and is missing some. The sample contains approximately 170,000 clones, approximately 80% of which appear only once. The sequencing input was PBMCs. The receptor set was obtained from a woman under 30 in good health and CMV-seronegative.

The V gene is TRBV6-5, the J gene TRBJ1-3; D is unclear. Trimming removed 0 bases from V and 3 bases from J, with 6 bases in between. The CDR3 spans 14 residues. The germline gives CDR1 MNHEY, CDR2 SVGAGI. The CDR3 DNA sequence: TGTGCCAGCAGTTACTCCTACGATGGAAACACCATATATTTT. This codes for CASSYSYDGNTIYF.

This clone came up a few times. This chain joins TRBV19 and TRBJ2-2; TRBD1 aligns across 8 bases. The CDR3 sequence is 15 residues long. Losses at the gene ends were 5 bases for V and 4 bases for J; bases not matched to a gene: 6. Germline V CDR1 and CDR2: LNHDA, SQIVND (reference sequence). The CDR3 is CASSPRDRSTGELFF. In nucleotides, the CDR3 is TGTGCCAGTAGTCCACGGGACAGGTCCACCGGGGAGCTGTTTTTT.

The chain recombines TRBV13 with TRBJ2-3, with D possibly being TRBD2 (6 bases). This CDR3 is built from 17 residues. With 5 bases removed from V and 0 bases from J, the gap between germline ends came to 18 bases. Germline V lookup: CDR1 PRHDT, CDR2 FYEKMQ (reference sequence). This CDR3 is CASSPSGWRDSTDTQYF. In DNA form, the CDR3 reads TGTGCCAGCAGCCCTAGTGGGTGGCGGGATAGCACAGATACGCAGTATTTT. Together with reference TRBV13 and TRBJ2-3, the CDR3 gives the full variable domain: AAGVIQSPRHLIKEKRETATLKCYPIPRHDTVYWYQQGPGQDPQFLISFYEKMQSDKGSIPDRFSAQQFSDYHSELNMSSLELGDSALYFCASSPSGWRDSTDTQYFGPGTRLTVL.

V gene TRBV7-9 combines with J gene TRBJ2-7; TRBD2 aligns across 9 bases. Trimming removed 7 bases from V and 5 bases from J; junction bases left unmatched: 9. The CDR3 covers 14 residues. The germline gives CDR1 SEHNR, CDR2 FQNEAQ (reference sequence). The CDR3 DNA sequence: TGTGCCAGCACCGTAGGCGGGAGGGCCCACGAGCAGTACTTC. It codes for CASTVGGRAHEQYF. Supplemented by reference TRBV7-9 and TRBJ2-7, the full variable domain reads DTGVSQNPRHKITKRGQNVTFRCDPISEHNRLYWYRQTLGQGPEFLTYFQNEAQLEKSRLLSDRFSAERPKGSFSTLEIQRTEQGDSAMYLCASTVGGRAHEQYFGPGTRLTVT.

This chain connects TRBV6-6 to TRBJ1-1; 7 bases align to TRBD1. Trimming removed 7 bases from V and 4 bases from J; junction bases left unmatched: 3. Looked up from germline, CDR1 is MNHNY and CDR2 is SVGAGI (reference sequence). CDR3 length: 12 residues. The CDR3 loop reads CASTRDSTEAFF. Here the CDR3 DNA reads TGTGCCAGCACCCGGGACAGCACTGAAGCTTTCTTT.

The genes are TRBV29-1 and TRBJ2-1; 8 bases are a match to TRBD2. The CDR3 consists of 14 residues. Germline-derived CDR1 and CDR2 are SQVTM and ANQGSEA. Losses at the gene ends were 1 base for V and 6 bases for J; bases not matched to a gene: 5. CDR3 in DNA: TGCAGCGTTGAAGTGGCGGGAGGCGGCAATGAGCAGTTCTTC. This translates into CSVEVAGGGNEQFF.

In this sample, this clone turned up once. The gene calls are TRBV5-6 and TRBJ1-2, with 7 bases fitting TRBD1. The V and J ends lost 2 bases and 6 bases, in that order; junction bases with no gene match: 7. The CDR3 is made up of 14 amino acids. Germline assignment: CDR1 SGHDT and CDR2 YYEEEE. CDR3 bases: TGTGCCAGCAGCTTTAGGCAGGGGGGTCATGGCTACACCTTC. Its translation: CASSFRQGGHGYTF.

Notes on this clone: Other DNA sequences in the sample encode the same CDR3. The CDR3 reads CASSPTGDQPQHF. The CDR3 nucleotides are TGTGCCAGCTCACCAACAGGGGATCAGCCCCAGCATTTT. The rearrangement links TRBV18 to TRBJ1-5, with 7 positions matching TRBD1. Germline V gene lookup returns CDR1 KGHSH and CDR2 LQKENI. J gave up 5 bases and V 2 bases, and 0 bases lay outside the gene matches. The CDR3 totals 13 residues.

The CDR3 region has the DNA TGCGCCAGCAGCCACCCACGAGCGGGAGTTGACAATGAGCAGTTCTTC. It is translated as CASSHPRAGVDNEQFF. J is TRBJ2-1 and V is TRBV5-1; 8 nucleotides match TRBD2. This CDR3 is built from 16 residues. CDR1 SGHRS and CDR2 YFSETQ come from the germline V gene. V was clipped by 4 bases and J by 5 bases; unmatched bases: 11.

The CDR3 sequence: CASSLAGDTEAFF. CDR3 DNA: TGTGCCAGCAGTCTGGCGGGGGACACTGAAGCTTTCTTT. The rearrangement joins TRBV7-9 to TRBJ1-1, with D possibly being TRBD1 (5 bases). CDR1 SEHNR and CDR2 FQNEAQ come from the germline V gene (reference sequence). V shed 6 bases and J shed 3 bases, with 11 bases lying between them. The CDR3 totals 13 residues.

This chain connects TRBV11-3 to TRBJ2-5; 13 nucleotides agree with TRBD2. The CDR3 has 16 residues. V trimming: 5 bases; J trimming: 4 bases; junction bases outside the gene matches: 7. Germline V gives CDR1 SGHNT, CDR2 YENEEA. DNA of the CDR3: TGTGCCAGCAGCCACACTAGCGGGAGGGCCTTAGAGACCCAGTACTTC. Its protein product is CASSHTSGRALETQYF. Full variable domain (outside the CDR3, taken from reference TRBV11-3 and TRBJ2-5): EAGVVQSPRYKIIEKKQPVAFWCNPISGHNTLYWYLQNLGQGPELLIRYENEEAVDDSQLPKDRFSAERLKGVDSTLKIQPAELGDSAVYLCASSHTSGRALETQYFGPGTRLLVL.

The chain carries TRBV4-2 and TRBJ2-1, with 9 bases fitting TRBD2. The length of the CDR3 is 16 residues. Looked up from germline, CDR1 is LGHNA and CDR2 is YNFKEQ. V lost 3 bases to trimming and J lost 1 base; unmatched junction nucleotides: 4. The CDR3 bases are TGTGCCAGCAGCCAGTATAGCGGGAGTTCCTACAATGAGCAGTTCTTC. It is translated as CASSQYSGSSYNEQFF.

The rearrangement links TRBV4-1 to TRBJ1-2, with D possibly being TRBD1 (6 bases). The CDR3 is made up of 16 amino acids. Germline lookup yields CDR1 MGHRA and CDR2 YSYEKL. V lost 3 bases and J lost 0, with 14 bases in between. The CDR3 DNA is TGCGCCAGCAGCCATTTCCGGGACACCACTAACTATGGCTACACCTTC. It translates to CASSHFRDTTNYGYTF.